Listed below are T cell receptor beta chains from one sample, sequenced in a study of blood T cell repertoires in COVID-19. Sequencing was performed with immunoSEQ multiplex PCR; in TCRdb, only in-frame clones are kept and a portion is missing. The sample includes fewer than 120,000 clones, about 79% of them seen just once. Material: peripheral blood. These receptors originate from a woman over 75 with active or convalescent COVID-19. Each CDR3 is given with its conserved first and last residue. The D gene is left open where the match is weak. Some rows mark clone size as missing; the rest say once, few, many or name a class of expanded clone.

cdr3_nt: TGTGCCAGCAGCTTACTCGGGGGTAGCGGGCACACAGATACGCAGTATTTT
cdr3_aa: CASSLLGGSGHTDTQYF
clone_size: .
d_call: TRBD2
v_call: TRBV28
j_call: TRBJ2-3

cdr3_nt: TGTGCCAGCGGGGGACAGAGAGATTCACCCCTCCACTTT
cdr3_aa: CASGGQRDSPLHF
clone_size: .
d_call: TRBD1
v_call: TRBV6-5
j_call: TRBJ1-6

cdr3_nt: TGCGCCAGCAGCTCGGGACTAGCGGGAGCCAATGAGCAGTTCTTC
cdr3_aa: CASSSGLAGANEQFF
clone_size: .
d_call: TRBD2
v_call: TRBV5-1
j_call: TRBJ2-1

cdr3_nt: TGCGCCAGCGGCCCACACAGAACTGAAGCTTTCTTT
cdr3_aa: CASGPHRTEAFF
clone_size: .
d_call: .
v_call: TRBV10-2
j_call: TRBJ1-1

cdr3_nt: TGCAGTGCTTCCGCTGGCTCCGAGCAGTACTTC
cdr3_aa: CSASAGSEQYF
clone_size: once
d_call: .
v_call: TRBV20-1
j_call: TRBJ2-7

cdr3_nt: TGTGCCAGCAGCCAAGAGGGTGGTTTCCTGACTAGCGGGAGTTCCTACAATGAGCAGTTCTTC
cdr3_aa: CASSQEGGFLTSGSSYNEQFF
clone_size: once
d_call: TRBD2
v_call: TRBV3-1/TRBV3-2
j_call: TRBJ2-1

cdr3_nt: TGCGCCAGCAGCCGCCTGTCAGGGAATCAGCCCCAGCATTTT
cdr3_aa: CASSRLSGNQPQHF
clone_size: .
d_call: .
v_call: TRBV4-1
j_call: TRBJ1-5

cdr3_nt: TGTGCCACCAGTGATCCACAGGGGGCTGGGGAGACCCAGTACTTC
cdr3_aa: CATSDPQGAGETQYF
clone_size: .
d_call: TRBD1
v_call: TRBV24-1
j_call: TRBJ2-5

cdr3_nt: TGTGCCAGCAGCCCTTGGAGGGGAAGAGAGCAGTTCTTC
cdr3_aa: CASSPWRGREQFF
clone_size: few
d_call: .
v_call: TRBV6-2/TRBV6-3
j_call: TRBJ2-1

cdr3_nt: TGTGCCAGCAGCTTTCGGCGGCTCACAGATACGCAGTATTTT
cdr3_aa: CASSFRRLTDTQYF
clone_size: .
d_call: .
v_call: TRBV7-2
j_call: TRBJ2-3

cdr3_nt: TGTGCCAGCAGTACTAGCGGGAGCTCTGGGGCCAACGTCCTGACTTTC
cdr3_aa: CASSTSGSSGANVLTF
clone_size: .
d_call: TRBD2
v_call: TRBV6-2/TRBV6-3
j_call: TRBJ2-6

cdr3_nt: TGTGCCAGCTCACCGGGGACTGCACCTTATAACTATGGCTACACCTTC
cdr3_aa: CASSPGTAPYNYGYTF
clone_size: .
d_call: .
v_call: TRBV18
j_call: TRBJ1-2

cdr3_nt: TGTGCCAGCAGTTTATTAGCGGGAGGGGGAGATACGCAGTATTTT
cdr3_aa: CASSLLAGGGDTQYF
clone_size: .
d_call: TRBD2
v_call: TRBV27
j_call: TRBJ2-3

cdr3_nt: TGTGCCAGCAGTTCCCGGGGACAGGGGATCATGAAAAACATTCAGTACTTC
cdr3_aa: CASSSRGQGIMKNIQYF
clone_size: .
d_call: TRBD1
v_call: TRBV6-2/TRBV6-3
j_call: TRBJ2-4

cdr3_nt: TGTGCCAGCAGCTTAATGGCGGGAGGGCCTTTGGGGGCCTACAATGAGCAGTTCTTC
cdr3_aa: CASSLMAGGPLGAYNEQFF
clone_size: .
d_call: TRBD2
v_call: TRBV7-3
j_call: TRBJ2-1

cdr3_nt: TGTGCCAGCAGTTTTACGGACAGAAAGACCCAGTACTTC
cdr3_aa: CASSFTDRKTQYF
clone_size: .
d_call: .
v_call: TRBV28
j_call: TRBJ2-5

cdr3_nt: TGTGCCAGCAGCTTAGTAGGGACAGTCCCTAACTATGGCTACACCTTC
cdr3_aa: CASSLVGTVPNYGYTF
clone_size: .
d_call: TRBD1
v_call: TRBV7-8
j_call: TRBJ1-2

cdr3_nt: TGCGCCAGCAGCCTAAAGGGGTTTTCGTCAACTAATGAAAAACTGTTTTTT
cdr3_aa: CASSLKGFSSTNEKLFF
clone_size: .
d_call: .
v_call: TRBV4-1
j_call: TRBJ1-4

cdr3_nt: TGTGCCAGCAGTCAAGCCAGTGAGCAGTTCTTC
cdr3_aa: CASSQASEQFF
clone_size: .
d_call: .
v_call: TRBV6-1
j_call: TRBJ2-1

cdr3_nt: TGTGCCAGCAGCCAAGCGCCAGGGCAGCCCCAGCATTTT
cdr3_aa: CASSQAPGQPQHF
clone_size: few
d_call: .
v_call: TRBV3-1/TRBV3-2
j_call: TRBJ1-5

cdr3_nt: TGCGCCAGCAGCCAATCGGCGGGTCGGCAGAAGGGTTCACCCCTCCACTTT
cdr3_aa: CASSQSAGRQKGSPLHF
clone_size: .
d_call: .
v_call: TRBV4-1
j_call: TRBJ1-6

cdr3_nt: TGCAGCGTTGACCTAGCGGGAGCAGATACGCAGTATTTT
cdr3_aa: CSVDLAGADTQYF
clone_size: .
d_call: TRBD2
v_call: TRBV29-1
j_call: TRBJ2-3

cdr3_nt: TGTGCCAGCAGCCTCCCGGGGCAGGGAGGGTTTAACTATGGCTACACCTTC
cdr3_aa: CASSLPGQGGFNYGYTF
clone_size: .
d_call: .
v_call: TRBV28
j_call: TRBJ1-2

cdr3_nt: TGCAGTACTAGTTGGGCGGGAGTACTAAATGAGCAGTTCTTC
cdr3_aa: CSTSWAGVLNEQFF
clone_size: .
d_call: TRBD2
v_call: TRBV20-1
j_call: TRBJ2-1

cdr3_nt: TGTGCCAGCAGTCCCCGGGACAGGGACGACCAAGAGACCCAGTACTTC
cdr3_aa: CASSPRDRDDQETQYF
clone_size: .
d_call: TRBD1
v_call: TRBV6-2/TRBV6-3
j_call: TRBJ2-5

cdr3_nt: TGTGCCAGCAGCGGGAGTCCTAACTATGGCTACACCTTC
cdr3_aa: CASSGSPNYGYTF
clone_size: .
d_call: .
v_call: TRBV6-5
j_call: TRBJ1-2

cdr3_nt: TGTGCCAGTAATTCAGGTGCCCCTGCGAACACCGGGGAGCTGTTTTTT
cdr3_aa: CASNSGAPANTGELFF
clone_size: .
d_call: .
v_call: TRBV10-3
j_call: TRBJ2-2

cdr3_nt: TGTGCCAGCTCAAAGGACAGGGTTGAAGCTTTCTTT
cdr3_aa: CASSKDRVEAFF
clone_size: .
d_call: TRBD1
v_call: TRBV18
j_call: TRBJ1-1

cdr3_nt: TGTGCCAGCAGTGAAGGACAGGGCACAGATACGCAGTATTTT
cdr3_aa: CASSEGQGTDTQYF
clone_size: few
d_call: .
v_call: TRBV6-1
j_call: TRBJ2-3

cdr3_nt: TGCGCCAGCAGCCAAGTAGTTCTTAGAGTCGGGAGGCCCTACGAGCAGTACTTC
cdr3_aa: CASSQVVLRVGRPYEQYF
clone_size: .
d_call: TRBD2
v_call: TRBV4-1
j_call: TRBJ2-7

cdr3_nt: TGTGCCACCAGTGCGGGAAGCGGGAAGACGACCAATGAGCAGTTCTTC
cdr3_aa: CATSAGSGKTTNEQFF
clone_size: .
d_call: TRBD2
v_call: TRBV24-1
j_call: TRBJ2-1

cdr3_nt: TGTGCCAGCGGGGCCCGTCTCTCCTACAATGAGCAGTTCTTC
cdr3_aa: CASGARLSYNEQFF
clone_size: .
d_call: .
v_call: TRBV7-8
j_call: TRBJ2-1

cdr3_nt: TGTGCCAGCAGCACCGGACTAGCGGGAGTATATGAGCAGTTCTTC
cdr3_aa: CASSTGLAGVYEQFF
clone_size: .
d_call: TRBD2
v_call: TRBV7-2
j_call: TRBJ2-1

cdr3_nt: TGTGCCTGGAGGTCCCCCGGGTTTGTAGGGGTATCCTACGAGCAGTACTTC
cdr3_aa: CAWRSPGFVGVSYEQYF
clone_size: few
d_call: .
v_call: TRBV30
j_call: TRBJ2-7

cdr3_nt: TGCAGCGTTGGGGCAGGGGGACTAGCTAACTATGGCTACACCTTC
cdr3_aa: CSVGAGGLANYGYTF
clone_size: .
d_call: TRBD1
v_call: TRBV29-1
j_call: TRBJ1-2

cdr3_nt: TGTGCCAGCAGTTTAGGGCAGGGAAGGGTCTACGAGCAGTACTTC
cdr3_aa: CASSLGQGRVYEQYF
clone_size: .
d_call: .
v_call: TRBV27
j_call: TRBJ2-7

cdr3_nt: TGCGCCAGCAGCCGCCAGGGGGTTAATTCACCCCTCCACTTT
cdr3_aa: CASSRQGVNSPLHF
clone_size: few
d_call: TRBD1
v_call: TRBV4-1
j_call: TRBJ1-6

cdr3_nt: TGTGCCTGGGGCCCCCCAGGGGCAGGCTACAATGAGCAGTTCTTC
cdr3_aa: CAWGPPGAGYNEQFF
clone_size: .
d_call: .
v_call: TRBV30
j_call: TRBJ2-1

cdr3_nt: TGTGCCAGCAGCTTAGATGCGGCCACAGATACGCAGTATTTT
cdr3_aa: CASSLDAATDTQYF
clone_size: .
d_call: .
v_call: TRBV11-3
j_call: TRBJ2-3

cdr3_nt: TGCAGCGTTGGGAGGCTAAACTCCTACAATGAGCAGTTCTTC
cdr3_aa: CSVGRLNSYNEQFF
clone_size: few
d_call: .
v_call: TRBV29-1
j_call: TRBJ2-1

cdr3_nt: TGTGCCAGCAGTCCCCGTGGGCGCCCAGTCTACGAGCAGTACTTC
cdr3_aa: CASSPRGRPVYEQYF
clone_size: .
d_call: .
v_call: TRBV6-5
j_call: TRBJ2-7

cdr3_nt: TGCAGCGTACTAATAACTGGTTCATATGGCTACACCTTC
cdr3_aa: CSVLITGSYGYTF
clone_size: once
d_call: .
v_call: TRBV29-1
j_call: TRBJ1-2

cdr3_nt: TGTGCCAGCAGCCGCACAGGTGCCTATGGCTACACCTTC
cdr3_aa: CASSRTGAYGYTF
clone_size: once
d_call: .
v_call: TRBV7-8
j_call: TRBJ1-2

cdr3_nt: TGCGCCAGCAGCCCTAGCGGGAGTGCGCTACCCTCCTACAATGAGCAGTTCTTC
cdr3_aa: CASSPSGSALPSYNEQFF
clone_size: .
d_call: TRBD2
v_call: TRBV5-1
j_call: TRBJ2-1

cdr3_nt: TGTGCCAGCAGCCAAGATCTTTGGAGATTACTGTACTTC
cdr3_aa: CASSQDLWRLLYF
clone_size: .
d_call: .
v_call: TRBV3-1/TRBV3-2
j_call: TRBJ2-7

cdr3_nt: TGCGCCAGTACCATAACAGCGGGGGGCTACAATGAGCAGTTCTTC
cdr3_aa: CASTITAGGYNEQFF
clone_size: once
d_call: TRBD2
v_call: TRBV10-2
j_call: TRBJ2-1

cdr3_nt: TGTGCCAGCAGCCACTCTGACAGATTGAACACTGAAGCTTTCTTT
cdr3_aa: CASSHSDRLNTEAFF
clone_size: .
d_call: .
v_call: TRBV16
j_call: TRBJ1-1

cdr3_nt: TGTGCCAGCAGCTTAAGTCTAGCGGGACCCTACGAGCAGTACTTC
cdr3_aa: CASSLSLAGPYEQYF
clone_size: few
d_call: TRBD2
v_call: TRBV7-2
j_call: TRBJ2-7

cdr3_nt: TGTGCCAGCAGCGGGACAGGGTCCTTTAATGAAAAACTGTTTTTT
cdr3_aa: CASSGTGSFNEKLFF
clone_size: .
d_call: TRBD1
v_call: TRBV2
j_call: TRBJ1-4

cdr3_nt: TGCGCCAGCAGCTTGTCCGGCAGCGGAGATACGCAGTATTTT
cdr3_aa: CASSLSGSGDTQYF
clone_size: .
d_call: .
v_call: TRBV5-1
j_call: TRBJ2-3

cdr3_nt: TGTGCCACCAGCAGAGTGTCCTCTAGCGGGAGGCGGGAGACCCAGTACTTC
cdr3_aa: CATSRVSSSGRRETQYF
clone_size: .
d_call: TRBD2
v_call: TRBV15
j_call: TRBJ2-5

cdr3_nt: TGTGCCAGTAGTAACAGCGGGACTAGCGCCTACGAGCAGTACTTC
cdr3_aa: CASSNSGTSAYEQYF
clone_size: .
d_call: TRBD2
v_call: TRBV19
j_call: TRBJ2-7

cdr3_nt: TGTGCCAGCAGCCAACAGGGGGAGCCCCAGCATTTT
cdr3_aa: CASSQQGEPQHF
clone_size: .
d_call: TRBD1
v_call: TRBV7-2
j_call: TRBJ1-5